This T cell receptor beta chain was recovered during a study of cytotoxic CD8 clonotypes in ibrutinib-treated CLL. Study-level background: Following treatment for a median around 11 months, range 6 to 36, response samples were then taken. Per sample, productive templates averaged approximately 260,000 and productive rearrangements averaged approximately 87,000.

The V end lost 2 bases, the J end lost 5 bases, and 10 bases lay between the germline ends. Germline values: CDR1 MNHNY, CDR2 SVGAGI (reference sequence). The CDR3 extends over 14 amino acids. The method was immunoSEQ multiplex PCR; TCRdb's version includes in-frame clones alone and lacks a portion of them. The sample has more than 200,000 clones, approximately 75% seen once. This sequence joins TRBV6-6 and TRBJ2-1; D ambiguous. Sequences were derived from PBMCs, sampled after 12 months of ibrutinib treatment. This clonotype was sampled from a human donor with chronic lymphocytic leukemia. CDR3 bases: TGTGCCAGCAGTTACGAGCCTAGTAACAATGAGCAGTTCTTC. It yields the protein CASSYEPSNNEQFF.